Each of the 10 T cell receptor beta chains below was sequenced from the same sample in a study of cytomegalovirus exposure and HLA in healthy donors. Primers for the PCR totalled 60 Vbeta and 13 Jbeta. Clones were sequenced by immunoSEQ multiplex PCR, and TCRdb holds only the in-frame ones, with some missing. The sample records about 52,000 clones, around 70% being singletons. Sequencing was carried out using PBMCs. The source is a woman aged 50 to 65 in good health and CMV-seronegative.

The rearrangement uses TRBV28 and TRBJ2-7, with 7 bases aligning to TRBD1. CDR1 and CDR2 from the germline V gene are MDHEN and SYDVKM. The CDR3 contains 14 residues. Trimming removed 6 bases from V and 3 bases from J; junction bases left unmatched: 8. CDR3 in DNA: TGTGCCAGCAGCGTACCGGGACAGCTCTACGAGCAGTACTTC. It codes for CASSVPGQLYEQYF.

This clone appeared a single time. Here the CDR3 DNA reads TGTGCCAGCAGTGCCCCCAGTGCCTTATTCTCCTACGAGCAGTACTTC. This encodes CASSAPSALFSYEQYF. The rearrangement uses TRBV6-1 and TRBJ2-7; unclear D gene. With 4 bases removed from V and 0 bases from J, the gap between germline ends came to 16 bases. The CDR3 is 16 amino acids. Germline V CDR1 and CDR2: MNHNS, SASEGT.

The CDR3 here is CASFLSAAGETQYF. CDR3 DNA sequence: TGTGCCAGCTTCTTATCGGCCGCCGGGGAGACCCAGTACTTC. The genes are TRBV6-1 and TRBJ2-5; D call uncertain. This CDR3 spans 14 amino acids. The germline gives CDR1 MNHNS, CDR2 SASEGT. V lost 8 bases to trimming and J lost 5 bases, with 18 bases between them.

This rearrangement joins TRBV2 to TRBJ2-7, with D possibly being TRBD2 (6 bases). Per germline, CDR1 SNHLY and CDR2 FYNNEI. V dropped 0 bases and J dropped 0 bases, with 15 bases sitting between them. The CDR3 is 17 residues long. CDR3 amino acids: CASSEALGTHLSYEQYF. In DNA, the CDR3 is TGTGCCAGCAGTGAAGCGCTGGGGACTCACCTCTCCTACGAGCAGTACTTC.

The chain has TRBV5-1 and TRBJ2-7, with D possibly being TRBD1 (5 bases). V was shortened by 0 bases and J by 3 bases, with 7 bases between the two germline ends. Germline V lookup: CDR1 SGHRS, CDR2 YFSETQ. CDR3 size: 13 residues. This chain's CDR3 is CASSLGQNYEQYF. The DNA of the CDR3 is TGCGCCAGCAGCTTGGGACAGAACTACGAGCAGTACTTC.

The CDR3 sequence: CASSKGLAGGWEQYF. For the CDR3, the DNA is TGTGCCAGCAGCAAGGGACTAGCGGGGGGGTGGGAGCAGTACTTC. This sequence joins TRBV7-2 and TRBJ2-7, with 16 bases fitting TRBD2. V shed 5 bases, J shed 7 bases, and the junction held 5 bases outside the gene matches. CDR1 SGHTA and CDR2 FQGNSA come from the germline V gene. The CDR3 length is 15 residues.

Of note for this clone: This is likely a read error, given that the CDR3 carries no conserved phenylalanine or tryptophan at its end. The chain has TRBV28 and TRBJ1-1; D is unclear. Trimming took off 10 bases at V and 7 bases at J, with 16 bases between the two ends. Per the germline V gene, CDR1 is MDHEN and CDR2 is SYDVKM. The CDR3 runs 12 residues. CDR3 sequence (DNA): TGTGCCACCCGCGTAGCCCAACTTGAAGCTTTCGTT. It codes for CATRVAQLEAFV.

V and J are TRBV2 and TRBJ2-7, with 10 bases matching TRBD1. The CDR3 is 14 amino acids. The J segment lost 4 bases and the V segment lost 8 bases, leaving 8 bases of the junction unmatched. Per the germline V gene, CDR1 is SNHLY and CDR2 is FYNNEI. CDR3 sequence (DNA): TGTGCCAGCCAAGTAGACAGGGGGCTTTACGAGCAGTACTTC. Translating it yields CASQVDRGLYEQYF.

This chain joins TRBV9 and TRBJ2-7; TRBD2 matches 8 bases. The CDR3 is 20 residues long. V lost 4 bases to trimming and J lost 6 bases; unmatched junction nucleotides: 27. CDR1 SGDLS and CDR2 YYNGEE come from the germline V gene. The CDR3 nucleotides read TGTGCCAGCAGCCCGGCGTTTGGGGGAGGAAGCGGGAGATTTCACGGCGAGCAGTACTTC. As protein: CASSPAFGGGSGRFHGEQYF.

The CDR3 protein is CAISAGSGGAKETQYF. The CDR3 DNA is TGTGCCATCAGTGCGGGGAGCGGGGGGGCGAAAGAGACCCAGTACTTC. The chain joins TRBV10-3 to TRBJ2-5; 10 bases map to TRBD2. There are 16 residues in the CDR3. Germline-derived CDR1 and CDR2 are ENHRY and SYGVKD. The V segment lost 4 bases and the J segment 3 bases; nucleotides outside the gene matches: 8.